The entry that follows covers one T cell receptor (beta chain) sequence. This CDR3 has 14 amino acids. Deletions cut 2 bases from V and 1 base from J, with 8 bases between. Germline values: CDR1 SNHLY, CDR2 FYNNEI. The sample is drawn from a study of blood T cell repertoires in COVID-19. Whole-study context: Samples came from the United States, Italy and Spain, spanning acute and convalescent COVID-19. T cells, B-cell-depleted T cells, or PBMCs supplied cDNA or gDNA.

Original processing methods: Using reference gene primer amplification, nucleated cell counts were estimated. TCRdb's table, derived via immunoSEQ multiplex PCR, lists solely in-frame clones and lacks some. V and J calls and clone size are as listed in that table; D and trimming were resolved from the DNA. The sample contains 200,000 to 300,000 clones, over 65% of which appear only once. This receptor was obtained from a woman older than 75 with acute or convalescent COVID-19. The sequenced sample consisted of peripheral blood. The rearrangement uses TRBV2 and TRBJ2-5; no definite D call. The CDR3 nucleotides read TGTGCCAGCAGTGAAAGAGAGGCCCAAGAGACCCAGTACTTC. Translation gives CASSEREAQETQYF.